This TCR beta chain was observed in a study of CD8 T cells in ankylosing spondylitis. Findings and limits, study-wide: Clones linked to the disease showed a CD8+ phenotype. They occurred at relatively low frequencies in peripheral blood. Matched ankylosing spondylitis synovial fluid reportedly contained a significantly enriched population of disease-linked clones. Typical of ankylosing spondylitis blood, it appeared, was a TCR beta motif of fewer than 10 highly homologous variants. Previous work reported some of these motif variants in the synovial fluid and blood of reactive arthritis.

This CDR3 is built from 16 residues. In germline, CDR1 is SGDLS, CDR2 YYNGEE. The trim removed 3 bases at V and 2 bases at J, leaving 9 bases unmatched. Ten or more counts support this clonotype. Its antigen remains unknown. 5'-RACE, quantitative and with molecular barcodes, yielded the TCR beta libraries. TCRdb reprocessed the 5' RACE reads via MiXCR and lists one record per CDR3 protein. The profile shows approximately 300,000 distinct CDR3 sequences, under 8.5% of them singletons. The source material was blood, either unsorted or a sorted T cell fraction (not recorded which). The chain couples TRBV9 to TRBJ2-3, with 7 positions matching TRBD1. The receptor was derived from a male donor with ankylosing spondylitis. CDR3: CASSALGQAHTDTQYF. Written as DNA, the CDR3 is TGTGCCAGCAGCGCGCTTGGACAGGCCCACACAGATACGCAGTATTTT.